One TCR beta chain is described in this entry. The repertoire was sequenced with immunoSEQ multiplex PCR; TCRdb's copy has only in-frame clones and lacks some. The profile covers 100,000 or so clones, with roughly 82% appearing a single time and around 9.9% taken by the ten largest. V gave up 8 bases and J gave up 5 bases, with 10 bases separating them. CDR3 length: 13 residues. CDR1 and CDR2 from the germline V gene are LNHDA and SQIVND (reference sequence). The data stem from a study of blood T cell repertoires in COVID-19. For the study at large: From the United States, Italy and Spain came samples of acute and convalescent COVID-19.

The material sequenced was peripheral blood. The receptor was derived from a man in his 70s with active or convalescent COVID-19. This chain uses TRBV19 with TRBJ1-6; D is possibly TRBD1 (5 bases). CDR3 protein: CASSTVHNSPLHF. As DNA, the CDR3 is TGTGCCAGTTCGACAGTTCATAATTCACCCCTCCACTTT.